This TCR beta chain was recovered during a study of beta chain features in type 1 diabetes. Study conclusions and caveats: Naive, central memory and Treg TCRB repertoires seemed to resemble each other more closely in patients than they did in healthy donors. A pattern of fewer insertions and more deletions at VDJ junctions was seen in type 1 diabetes patients. In all four CD4+ subsets, TCRB CDR3 length was significantly, moderately reduced in type 1 diabetes.

A remark on this clone: Its antigen is still unknown.

The CDR3 has 14 amino acids. Germline V CDR1 and CDR2: ENHRY, SYGVKD. The germline V and J ends were trimmed by 5 bases and 7 bases, with 18 bases remaining between them. The whole isolated RNA underwent reverse transcription, so sequencing captured expressed TCRB transcripts. Generated by immunoSEQ multiplex PCR, the TCRdb table keeps only in-frame clones and is missing some. The table includes about 320,000 clones, roughly 15% detected once. The material sequenced was central memory CD4+ T cells from blood. The chain links TRBV10-3 to TRBJ2-7; the D gene is possibly TRBD1 (5 bases). The TCR sequence derives from a man between 25 and 39 years old in good health. DNA of the CDR3: TGTGCCATCAGTCAGGGTTCTAGTGGTTTGGAGCAGTACTTC. This gives the protein CAISQGSSGLEQYF.